The 18 T cell receptor beta chains below were found in one sample sequenced in a study of T cell changes during pregnancy in multiple sclerosis. Measured with immunoSEQ multiplex PCR; TCRdb has only the in-frame clones, and not every one. The table has tens of thousands of clones, approximately 91% seen once. The sample in question was CD4+ T cells from peripheral blood mononuclear cells, obtained before pregnancy. Receptors were obtained from a female donor with multiple sclerosis, enrolled in a pregnancy study.

The genes are TRBV9 and TRBJ2-1; D not certain. From germline, CDR1 is SGDLS and CDR2 YYNGEE. V lost 0 bases to trimming and J lost 7 bases, with 8 bases between them. This CDR3 is 13 amino acids long. CDR3 coding DNA: TGTGCCAGCAGCGTAGCTCCCGGGAATGAGCAGTTCTTC. It is translated as CASSVAPGNEQFF.

The chain carries TRBV27 and TRBJ1-2; TRBD1 matches at 8 bases. CDR3 length equals 15 residues. Germline CDR1 reads MNHEY; CDR2 reads SMNVEV (reference sequence). V was clipped by 5 bases and J by 2 bases; unmatched bases: 7. The CDR3 DNA follows: TGTGCCAGCAGTCCATCAGGGACAGGAAACTATGGCTACACCTTC. Translating gives CASSPSGTGNYGYTF.

The rearrangement joins TRBV7-9 to TRBJ1-1; TRBD1 matches at 7 bases. With 2 bases clipped from V and 5 bases from J, the junction kept 8 bases outside the gene matches. This CDR3 spans 15 amino acids. Germline CDR1 SEHNR, CDR2 FQNEAQ (reference sequence). The CDR3 loop reads CASSLSDRVGTEAFF. The CDR3 nucleotides read TGTGCCAGCAGCTTATCCGACAGGGTAGGGACTGAAGCTTTCTTT.

This clone has only one observation. The V and J genes are TRBV18 and TRBJ2-5, with TRBD1 matching 7 bases. This CDR3 has 15 amino acids. Germline loops: CDR1 KGHSH, CDR2 LQKENI. Unmatched junction bases numbered 8, after V lost 3 bases and J lost 4 bases. CDR3 in DNA: TGTGCCAGCTCACCGTTGACCACAGGGGCAGAGACCCAGTACTTC. It yields the protein CASSPLTTGAETQYF.

This chain connects TRBV14 to TRBJ1-1, with a tentative D call TRBD1 (6 bases). CDR1 is SGHDN, CDR2 FVKESK, per germline. V was trimmed by 2 bases and J by 3 bases, leaving 19 bases between them. The CDR3 loop spans 17 amino acids. The DNA for the CDR3 is TGTGCCAGCAGCCAACCCAGTTGGTGGGGGCCTCACACTGAAGCTTTCTTT. Encoded protein: CASSQPSWWGPHTEAFF.

The gene calls are TRBV4-3 and TRBJ2-5, with 10 bases identical to TRBD2. The germline V gene encodes CDR1 LGHNA and CDR2 YSLEER. J gave up 2 bases and V 0 bases, and 9 bases lay outside the gene matches. CDR3 length: 18 amino acids. As DNA, the CDR3 is TGCGCCAGCAGCCAAGAACTAGCGGGGATAGGGAGACAAGAGACCCAGTACTTC. It specifies CASSQELAGIGRQETQYF.

Only one count was recorded for this clone. V is TRBV5-1 and J is TRBJ1-1; unclear D gene. Per the germline V gene, CDR1 is SGHRS and CDR2 is YFSETQ. The CDR3 sequence is 14 residues long. With 0 bases removed from V and 6 bases from J, the gap between germline ends came to 12 bases. The CDR3 loop is CASSLDETAAEAFF. Here the CDR3 DNA reads TGCGCCAGCAGCTTGGACGAGACTGCTGCTGAAGCTTTCTTT.

V gene TRBV10-3 combines with J gene TRBJ1-1; D gene unclear. V lost 2 bases and J lost 1, with 11 bases in between. CDR1 is ENHRY and CDR2 is SYGVKD in the germline V gene. The CDR3 runs 15 residues. The CDR3 DNA reads TGTGCCATCAGTGAGGAGATTCTAGGGAACACTGAAGCTTTCTTT. Translating it yields CAISEEILGNTEAFF.

This chain uses TRBV4-1 with TRBJ2-7; D is possibly TRBD2 (5 bases). V was clipped by 6 bases and J by 2 bases, with 11 bases between them. The germline V gene has CDR1 MGHRA and CDR2 YSYEKL. The CDR3 contains 13 residues. In nucleotides, the CDR3 is TGCGCCAGCAGAGCTGCCGGGACCTACGAGCAGTACTTC. It translates to CASRAAGTYEQYF.

This rearrangement joins TRBV6-6 to TRBJ2-2, with D possibly being TRBD2 (5 bases). The V end lost 6 bases, the J end lost 2 bases, and 7 bases lay between the germline ends. The CDR3 contains 13 residues. Germline V gene data show CDR1 as MNHNY and CDR2 as SVGAGI (reference sequence). CDR3 residues: CASRDFNTGELFF. Here the CDR3 DNA reads TGTGCCAGCAGGGACTTCAACACCGGGGAGCTGTTTTTT.

The V and J genes are TRBV5-5 and TRBJ2-2; TRBD1 might be the D (7 bases). V was shortened by 1 base and J by 5 bases, with 12 bases between the two germline ends. The CDR3 contains 15 residues. Germline CDR1 reads SGHKS; CDR2 reads YYEKEE (reference sequence). The CDR3 DNA reads TGTGCCAGCAGCTTGTGGAGGGGGCGGACCGGGGAGCTGTTTTTT. This translates into CASSLWRGRTGELFF.

This chain connects TRBV11-2 to TRBJ2-7; 7 positions match TRBD2. The CDR3 consists of 16 residues. With 5 bases clipped from V and 5 bases from J, the junction kept 15 bases outside the gene matches. Germline CDR1 is SGHAT and CDR2 is FQNNGV. CDR3 sequence: CASSQGRLAESHEQYF. In DNA, the CDR3 is TGTGCCAGCAGCCAGGGCCGACTAGCCGAATCCCACGAGCAGTACTTC.

The V gene is TRBV5-4, the J gene TRBJ1-2; no clear D gene. Germline values: CDR1 SGHNT, CDR2 YYREEE (reference sequence). The CDR3 runs to 13 residues. V lost 5 bases and J 8 bases, leaving 16 bases between the germline ends. The CDR3 DNA follows: TGTGCCAGCAGACCTACCCCCGGGTCCGGCTACACCTTC. Residues: CASRPTPGSGYTF.

This chain joins TRBV7-2 and TRBJ1-2; 10 bases align to TRBD1. J lost 7 bases, V lost 1 base, and 9 bases had no gene match. The CDR3 runs 16 residues. The germline CDR1 and CDR2 sequences are SGHTA and FQGNSA. The CDR3 DNA reads as TGTGCCAGCAGCTTAGGGGGGACAGGGGATGAAGGTGGCTACACCTTC. It encodes CASSLGGTGDEGGYTF.

This clone was detected a few times. The chain couples TRBV29-1 to TRBJ1-1, with TRBD1 identical over 8 bases. The CDR3 sequence is 12 residues long. The junction had 2 bases not matched to a gene; V was cut back by 2 bases and J by 6 bases. Germline CDR1 and CDR2: SQVTM and ANQGSEA. Here the CDR3 DNA reads TGCAGCGTTGAATTACAGGGGGCTGAAGCTTTCTTT. It specifies CSVELQGAEAFF.

This clone was picked up a small number of times. The genes are TRBV30 and TRBJ1-3; TRBD1 matches at 7 bases. Trimming removed 3 bases from V and 8 bases from J; junction bases left unmatched: 10. The CDR3 loop spans 14 amino acids. Germline CDR1 is GTSNPN and CDR2 is SVGIG (reference sequence). CDR3 nucleotide sequence: TGTGCCTGGAGAGATGTTGGCAGGGGGGACACCATATATTTT. This gives the protein CAWRDVGRGDTIYF.

The J gene is TRBJ2-5, the V gene TRBV7-2, with 8 positions matching TRBD1. The CDR3 has 13 amino acids. CDR1 is SGHTA, CDR2 FQGNSA, per germline. Trimming removed 5 bases from V and 5 bases from J; junction bases left unmatched: 4. In DNA form, the CDR3 reads TGTGCCAGCAGCCCAGGGGGCTCGGAGACCCAGTACTTC. It translates to CASSPGGSETQYF.

The chain couples TRBV12-2 to TRBJ1-1. TRBV12-2 is deemed a pseudogene. The CDR3 runs 17 residues. The CDR3 protein is CASRLVRRDGVNTEAFF. DNA for the CDR3: TGTGCAAGTCGCTTAGTTCGGAGGGACGGAGTGAACACTGAAGCTTTCTTT.